A single sample is the source of the 10 T cell receptor beta chains below, sequenced in a study of follicular helper T cells after annual influenza vaccination. As for time point: 2014-2015 season, 7 days after vaccination. Here immunoSEQ multiplex PCR was the method, and the copy in TCRdb shows in-frame clones only, minus some. The data hold 7,500 to 10,000 clones, with approximately 80% observed a single time. Material: CXCR5+ CD38- circulating T follicular helper cells from blood, obtained 7 days after influenza vaccination. Specified subset: circulating Tfh, non-naive CD4+CXCR5+PD-1+ (ICOS+CD38+ or ICOS-CD38-). The receptors were sampled from an adult who received the influenza vaccine.

This rearrangement joins TRBV27 to TRBJ1-3; perhaps TRBD1 as D (5 bases). Trimming left V 5 bases short and J 3 bases short, with 11 bases between. The CDR3 runs to 14 residues. Looked up from germline, CDR1 is MNHEY and CDR2 is SMNVEV (reference sequence). The CDR3 protein is CASSTGTSGNTIYF. The CDR3 region has the DNA TGTGCCAGCAGTACCGGGACTAGTGGAAACACCATATATTTT.

The V gene is TRBV7-9, the J gene TRBJ1-5; D is undetermined. Trimming took 5 bases from V and 0 from J, leaving 8 bases between them. The CDR3 consists of 14 residues. CDR1 is SEHNR and CDR2 is FQNEAQ in the germline V gene (reference sequence). The CDR3 here is CASSPTGSNQPQHF. CDR3 nucleotide sequence: TGTGCCAGCAGCCCCACCGGTAGCAATCAGCCCCAGCATTTT.

The rearrangement joins TRBV14 to TRBJ1-2; 7 bases fit TRBD1. After removal of 3 bases from V and 3 bases from J, the junction contained 4 bases not matched to a gene. CDR1 is SGHDN and CDR2 is FVKESK in the germline V gene. This CDR3 contains 14 residues. CDR3 in DNA: TGTGCCAGCAGCCATCAGGGGGAGGACTATGGCTACACCTTC. Amino acid sequence: CASSHQGEDYGYTF.

The rearrangement joins TRBV5-1 to TRBJ2-2; D ambiguous. This CDR3 spans 14 amino acids. Trimming pared 5 bases from V and 2 bases from J, leaving 10 bases between. Germline CDR1 and CDR2: SGHRS and YFSETQ. The CDR3 DNA sequence: TGCGCCAGCAGTCAGCCACGAAACACCGGGGAGCTGTTTTTT. Its translation is CASSQPRNTGELFF.

This rearrangement joins TRBV7-2 to TRBJ1-3, with D possibly being TRBD1 (6 bases). Trimming removed 0 bases from V and 4 bases from J, with 10 bases in between. The germline V gene encodes CDR1 SGHTA and CDR2 FQGNSA. The CDR3 totals 15 residues. Here the CDR3 DNA reads TGTGCCAGCAGCTTAGCCCAGGGGAGAGGAAACACCATATATTTT. Translation: CASSLAQGRGNTIYF.

V and J are TRBV11-2 and TRBJ1-6, with a weak D call TRBD1 (6 bases). V was cut by 7 bases and J by 4 bases, with 14 bases left in between. The CDR3 covers 15 residues. Germline assignment: CDR1 SGHAT and CDR2 FQNNGV. CDR3: CASNAGALYNSPLHF. In DNA form, the CDR3 reads TGTGCCAGCAACGCAGGGGCTCTATATAATTCACCCCTCCACTTT.

The chain has TRBV2 and TRBJ1-1; no reliable D call. In germline, CDR1 is SNHLY, CDR2 FYNNEI. The CDR3 length is 13 residues. V lost 8 bases and J 3 bases, leaving 13 bases between the germline ends. Here the CDR3 reads CASGSSRDTEAFF. The DNA for the CDR3 is TGTGCCAGCGGTTCTTCGCGAGACACTGAAGCTTTCTTT.

This rearrangement joins TRBV6-5 to TRBJ2-7; 7 nucleotides align to TRBD1. This CDR3 has 15 amino acids. Trimming removed 7 bases from V and 5 bases from J; junction bases left unmatched: 14. CDR1 MNHEY and CDR2 SVGAGI come from the germline V gene. The CDR3 is CASTPMTGTVHEQYF. Written as DNA, the CDR3 is TGTGCCAGCACCCCCATGACCGGGACAGTCCACGAGCAGTACTTC.

The gene calls are TRBV28 and TRBJ1-5; D not certain. V lost 6 bases, J lost 2 bases, and 20 bases lay in between. The CDR3 consists of 17 residues. Germline CDR1 reads MDHEN; CDR2 reads SYDVKM. The CDR3: CASSPSGQSGGNQPQHF. The CDR3 DNA sequence: TGTGCCAGCAGCCCCTCCGGTCAATCGGGTGGCAATCAGCCCCAGCATTTT.

This clone was detected once. The rearrangement joins TRBV28 to TRBJ1-1; tentatively, D is TRBD1 (5 bases). V lost 6 bases and J lost 1, with 9 bases in between. CDR1 is MDHEN, CDR2 SYDVKM, per germline. The CDR3 sequence is 13 residues long. The CDR3: CASRTEPNTEAFF. The CDR3 DNA is TGTGCCAGCAGGACAGAACCGAACACTGAAGCTTTCTTT.